These 9 T cell receptor beta chains originate from one sample sequenced in a study of identical twins. TCRdb used MiXCR to reprocess the 5' RACE reads, holding one entry per CDR3 protein. The sample shows about 720,000 distinct CDR3 sequences, 8% to 9% of them seen only once. These same records also appear under a second study, on yellow fever vaccine responses in identical twins.

Sequenced material: PBMCs. These TCRs come from a woman between 18 and 29 years old in good health.

The genes are TRBV24-1 and TRBJ2-1; weak D call: TRBD2 (5 bases). In germline, CDR1 is KGHDR, CDR2 SFDVKD. V lost 1 base to trimming and J lost 4 bases, with 10 bases between them. The CDR3 consists of 15 residues. CDR3 sequence: CATSDFSDPYNEQFF. Here the CDR3 DNA reads TGTGCCACCAGTGATTTTAGCGACCCTTACAATGAGCAGTTCTTC.

This clonotype has ten or more counts. The chain joins TRBV12-3 or TRBV12-4 to TRBJ2-7, with 9 bases that match TRBD1. This CDR3 contains 17 residues. V shed 3 bases and J 0 bases; nucleotides not matched to a gene: 9. CDR3 region: CASSLVTGQGSSYEQYF. The CDR3 nucleotides read TGTGCCAGCAGTTTGGTGACCGGACAGGGGAGCTCCTACGAGCAGTACTTC.

The chain recombines TRBV28 with TRBJ2-3; TRBD2 agrees at 7 bases. CDR3 length: 15 amino acids. Germline trimming cut 5 bases from V and 4 bases from J; bases unmatched to any gene: 9. The germline V gene has CDR1 MDHEN and CDR2 SYDVKM. The CDR3 here is CASSLTRLAADTQYF. In DNA, the CDR3 is TGTGCCAGCAGTCTCACCCGACTAGCCGCAGATACGCAGTATTTT. Full variable domain (remainder filled in from reference TRBV28 and TRBJ2-3): DVKVTQSSRYLVKRTGEKVFLECVQDMDHENMFWYRQDPGLGLRLIYFSYDVKMKEKGDIPEGYSVSREKKERFSLILESASTNQTSMYLCASSLTRLAADTQYFGPGTRLTVL.

CDR3 in DNA: TGTGCCAGCAGGTCCGGGCTCTATGGCTACACCTTC. It translates to CASRSGLYGYTF. The V and J genes are TRBV6-5 and TRBJ1-2, with unresolved D. The CDR3 covers 12 residues. Germline V gives CDR1 MNHEY, CDR2 SVGAGI. With 6 bases removed from V and 4 bases from J, the gap between germline ends came to 9 bases.

This sequence joins TRBV4-1 and TRBJ2-3, with D perhaps given as TRBD1 or TRBD2 (5 bases each). The germline V gene has CDR1 MGHRA and CDR2 YSYEKL. This CDR3 is built from 17 residues. V was cut by 0 bases and J by 2 bases, with 15 bases left in between. This chain's CDR3 is CASSQDTGLTPTDTQYF. CDR3 coding DNA: TGCGCCAGCAGCCAAGATACAGGACTGACCCCCACAGATACGCAGTATTTT.

This clonotype has a count of ten or more. The genes are TRBV5-1 and TRBJ2-3; D remains ambiguous. Germline assignment: CDR1 SGHRS and CDR2 YFSETQ. The CDR3 is 14 amino acids. Trimming took 1 base from V and 2 from J, leaving 8 bases between them. CDR3: CASSLSQITDTQYF. CDR3 in DNA: TGCGCCAGCAGCTTGTCTCAGATCACAGATACGCAGTATTTT.

This clonotype was recorded at least ten times. The CDR3 spells CASSLGSPGSLEQYF. CDR3 bases: TGTGCCAGCAGTTTAGGTTCCCCGGGCTCTCTCGAGCAGTACTTC. The chain links TRBV12-3 or TRBV12-4 to TRBJ2-7; no clear D. Trimming removed 1 base from V and 6 bases from J, with 16 bases in between. CDR3 length: 15 amino acids.

In its sample, this clonotype was seen a few times. Written as DNA, the CDR3 is TGTGCCAGCAGCTTGGGACTAGAGGAAGAGACCCAGTACTTC. It is translated as CASSLGLEEETQYF. The chain couples TRBV7-9 to TRBJ2-5; 8 bases match TRBD2. In germline, CDR1 is SEHNR, CDR2 FQNEAQ (reference sequence). Trimming at V came to 3 bases and at J to 3 bases, leaving 3 bases not matched to a gene. The CDR3 spans 14 residues. The complete variable domain, with remaining parts taken from reference TRBV7-9 and TRBJ2-5, reads DTGVSQNPRHKITKRGQNVTFRCDPISEHNRLYWYRQTLGQGPEFLTYFQNEAQLEKSRLLSDRFSAERPKGSFSTLEIQRTEQGDSAMYLCASSLGLEEETQYFGPGTRLLVL.

J is TRBJ2-1 and V is TRBV7-9, with D possibly TRBD1 on 6 matching bases. The CDR3 is 16 residues long. V lost 0 bases, J lost 8 bases, and 17 bases lay in between. Per the germline V gene, CDR1 is SEHNR and CDR2 is FQNEAQ (reference sequence). The CDR3 is CASSLAASGVRDEQFF. The DNA for the CDR3 is TGTGCCAGCAGCTTAGCGGCGTCAGGGGTGCGCGATGAGCAGTTCTTC.